A selection of T cell receptor beta chains follows, all from one sample in a study of T cell repertoires in cytomegalovirus infection. In TCRdb, the reads were re-called with MiXCR into one record per CDR3 protein. The sample lists 450,000 to 550,000 distinct CDR3 sequences; approximately 17% were seen once. Sequences were obtained from CD8+ T cells from PBMCs. The receptor set was obtained from a human donor in good health (CMV status not recorded). Some clones in this sample may be carry-over from other donors' samples. Each CDR3 is given with its conserved first and last residue. D genes are given only for firm matches. Clone size is not always given. Where it is, it says once, few, many or a class for expanded clones.

d_gene,j_gene,v_gene,abundance,CDR3aa,CDR3nt
TRBD1,TRBJ2-5,TRBV28,-,CASSFELLRQGAKEETRYF,TGTGCCAGCAGTTTTGAACTTCTCCGACAGGGGGCGAAGGAAGAGACCCGGTACTTC
-,TRBJ1-2,TRBV6-4,many,CASRRVALQKGYTF,TGTGCCAGTCGACGGGTAGCTTTGCAAAAGGGCTACACCTTC
TRBD1,TRBJ1-5,TRBV3-1,few,CASSEGTGNQPQHF,TGTGCCAGCAGCGAAGGGACAGGCAATCAGCCCCAGCATTTT
TRBD1,TRBJ1-3,TRBV6-1,few,CASSERDSRTTIYF,TGTGCCAGCAGTGAACGGGACAGCCGGACCACCATATATTTT
TRBD1,TRBJ1-2,TRBV29-1,-,CSVEDRLGGGRGYGYTF,TGCAGCGTTGAAGATCGCCTGGGAGGGGGCCGTGGCTATGGCTACACCTTC
TRBD1,TRBJ2-2,TRBV28,many,CASSPDRGREVDTGELFF,TGTGCCAGCAGTCCAGACAGGGGGAGGGAGGTGGACACCGGGGAGCTGTTTTTT
-,TRBJ2-1,TRBV5-1,-,CASSLVQGVGNEQFF,TGCGCCAGCAGCTTGGTACAGGGAGTGGGCAATGAGCAGTTCTTC
-,TRBJ2-1,TRBV6-1,many,CASQRERGGGFHNEQFF,TGTGCCAGCCAAAGGGAGAGGGGGGGGGGCTTCCACAATGAGCAGTTCTTC
-,TRBJ2-1,TRBV7-6,many,CASSLGPTGSSYNEQFF,TGTGCCAGCAGCCTGGGCCCTACGGGGAGCTCCTACAATGAGCAGTTCTTC
-,TRBJ1-2,TRBV27,many,CASSSQAANYGYTF,TGTGCCAGCAGTTCTCAGGCCGCTAACTATGGCTACACCTTC
-,TRBJ2-1,TRBV28,many,CASSSNMIFLGGEHNEQFF,TGTGCCAGCAGTTCAAACATGATCTTCCTCGGGGGAGAACACAATGAGCAGTTCTTC
TRBD2,TRBJ2-1,TRBV12-3/TRBV12-4,many,CASSAGTTNNEQFF,TGTGCCAGTTCGGCCGGGACTACTAACAATGAGCAGTTCTTC
TRBD2,TRBJ2-1,TRBV7-2,many,CASSSSLAGVGDEQFF,TGTGCCAGCAGCTCATCACTAGCGGGAGTTGGCGATGAGCAGTTCTTC
TRBD2,TRBJ2-7,TRBV28,many,CASSPREGHYEQYF,TGTGCCAGCAGCCCCCGGGAGGGCCATTACGAGCAGTACTTC
-,TRBJ2-7,TRBV12-3/TRBV12-4,many,CASSDNRAPYEQYF,TGTGCCAGCAGCGATAACAGGGCCCCCTACGAGCAGTACTTC
-,TRBJ1-1,TRBV7-9,many,CASSPEARTEAFF,TGTGCCAGCAGCCCAGAAGCCAGAACAGAAGCTTTCTTT
TRBD1,TRBJ1-1,TRBV5-6,many,CAGRLQGKTEAFF,TGTGCCGGGAGGTTACAGGGGAAGACTGAAGCTTTCTTT
-,TRBJ1-6,TRBV19,-,CASSINSPLHF,TGTGCCAGTAGTATTAATTCACCCCTCCACTTT
TRBD2,TRBJ2-5,TRBV4-2,-,CASSQSHSSGTQETQYF,TGTGCCAGCAGCCAGTCCCACTCTAGCGGGACCCAAGAGACCCAGTACTTC
-,TRBJ2-7,TRBV19,few,CASRSPSYEQYF,TGTGCCAGTAGAAGTCCATCCTACGAGCAGTACTTC
-,TRBJ1-2,TRBV6-5,-,CASSQTAWHGYTF,TGTGCCAGCAGCCAGACAGCCTGGCATGGCTACACCTTC
-,TRBJ1-2,TRBV10-3,many,CAISEYEGDYGYTF,TGTGCCATCAGTGAGTACGAGGGGGACTATGGCTACACCTTC
-,TRBJ2-7,TRBV5-1,few,CASRVTDYEQYF,TGCGCCAGCAGGGTCACGGACTACGAGCAGTACTTC